This T cell receptor (beta chain) is drawn from a study of cytomegalovirus exposure and HLA in healthy donors. Study-wide results and caveats: The study put 150 or so TCR beta chains on its list as cytomegalovirus-associated. CMV antigen specificity was confirmed in vitro for a few CMV-associated chains. An analysis that came later showed most CMV-associated TCR beta chains appearing HLA-restricted. Sequence variants that were highly shared formed a cluster that was likely a sequencing artifact.

With V trimmed by 4 bases and J by 8 bases, 10 bases remained unmatched. Germline assignment: CDR1 SGHRS and CDR2 YFSETQ. CDR3 length: 15 residues. This clone was observed a single time. Its antigen remains unknown. The PCR had 60 Vbeta and 13 Jbeta primers. Clones were read by immunoSEQ multiplex PCR, and TCRdb kept only the in-frame ones, dropping some. This table holds 200,000 to 250,000 clones, over 75% found once. Sequencing used PBMCs. This clonotype originated in a boy aged 5-17 years in good health and CMV-seronegative. The chain uses TRBV5-1 and TRBJ1-2; TRBD1 aligns across 11 bases. The CDR3 DNA reads as TGCGCCAGCAGCCCCTTAGGACAGGGGGCGCGAGGCTACACCTTC. Its translation is CASSPLGQGARGYTF.